This T cell receptor (beta chain) was captured in a study of shared clonotypes between healthy human individuals. Regarding the study as a whole: The study sampled only blood, and tissue repertoires likely differ. There were few donors, and this limited the genetic and exposure-history diversity represented.

With 6 bases clipped from V and 7 bases from J, the junction kept 5 bases outside the gene matches. CDR3 length: 14 residues. Germline assignment: CDR1 LGHNT and CDR2 FRNRAP. In regard to this clone: Its antigen is not known.

Assay: immunoSEQ multiplex PCR; the TCRdb copy retains only in-frame clones and omits some. The sample records about 2.4 million clones, approximately 92% being singletons. The source is a man in his late teens or twenties in good health. The gene calls are TRBV12-5 and TRBJ1-6, with TRBD1 matching over 8 bases. The sequenced material came from naive CD4+ T cells sorted from blood. The subset denotes: CD45RA+ positively selected. The CDR3 reads CASGRTGWNSPLHF. CDR3 bases: TGTGCTAGTGGCCGGACAGGGTGGAATTCACCCCTCCACTTT.